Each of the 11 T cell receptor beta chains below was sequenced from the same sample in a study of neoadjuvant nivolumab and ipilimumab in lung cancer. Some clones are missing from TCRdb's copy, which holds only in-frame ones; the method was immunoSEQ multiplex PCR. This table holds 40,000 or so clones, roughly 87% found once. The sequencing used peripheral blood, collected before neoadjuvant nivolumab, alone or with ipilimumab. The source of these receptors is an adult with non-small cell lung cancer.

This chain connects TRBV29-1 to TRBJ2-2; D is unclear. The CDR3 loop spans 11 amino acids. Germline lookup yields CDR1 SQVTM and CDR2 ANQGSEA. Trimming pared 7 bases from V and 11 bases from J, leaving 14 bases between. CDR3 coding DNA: TGCAGCGCTGGAGTAAGGGAAGAGCTGTTTTTT. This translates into CSAGVREELFF.

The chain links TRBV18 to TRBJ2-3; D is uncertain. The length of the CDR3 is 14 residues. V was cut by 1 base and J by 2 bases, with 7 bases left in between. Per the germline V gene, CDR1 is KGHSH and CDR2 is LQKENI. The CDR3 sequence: CASSPQKITDTQYF. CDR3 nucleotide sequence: TGTGCCAGCTCACCACAGAAGATCACAGATACGCAGTATTTT.

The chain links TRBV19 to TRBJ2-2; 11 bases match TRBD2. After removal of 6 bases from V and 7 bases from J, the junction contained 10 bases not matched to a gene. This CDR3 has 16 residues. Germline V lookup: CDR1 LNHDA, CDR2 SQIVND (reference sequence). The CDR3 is CASRVSVTSGIGELFF. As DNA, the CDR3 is TGTGCCAGTAGAGTGTCAGTGACTAGCGGGATCGGGGAGCTGTTTTTT.

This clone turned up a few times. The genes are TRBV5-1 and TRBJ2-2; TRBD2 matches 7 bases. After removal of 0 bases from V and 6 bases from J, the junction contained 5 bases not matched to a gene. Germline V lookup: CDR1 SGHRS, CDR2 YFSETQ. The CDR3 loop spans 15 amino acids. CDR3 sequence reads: CASSLAGGFPGELFF. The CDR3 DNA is TGCGCCAGCAGCTTGGCGGGAGGTTTCCCCGGGGAGCTGTTTTTT.

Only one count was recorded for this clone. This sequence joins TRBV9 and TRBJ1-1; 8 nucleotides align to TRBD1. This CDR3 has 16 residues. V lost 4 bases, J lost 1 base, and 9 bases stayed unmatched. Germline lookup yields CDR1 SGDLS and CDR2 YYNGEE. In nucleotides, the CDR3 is TGTGCCAGCAGCCCCCGATTTGGGACAGGGAACACTGAAGCTTTCTTT. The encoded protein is CASSPRFGTGNTEAFF.

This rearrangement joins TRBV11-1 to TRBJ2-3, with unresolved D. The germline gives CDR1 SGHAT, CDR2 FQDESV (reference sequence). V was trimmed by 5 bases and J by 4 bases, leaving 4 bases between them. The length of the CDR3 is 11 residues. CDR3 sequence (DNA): TGTGCCAGCAGCAATTCAGATACGCAGTATTTT. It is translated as CASSNSDTQYF.

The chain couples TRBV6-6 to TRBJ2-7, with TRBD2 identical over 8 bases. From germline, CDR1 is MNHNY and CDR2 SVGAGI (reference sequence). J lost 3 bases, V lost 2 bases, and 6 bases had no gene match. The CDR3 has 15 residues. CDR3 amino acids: CASSYTGGGSYEQYF. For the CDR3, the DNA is TGTGCCAGCAGTTACACCGGGGGGGGAAGCTACGAGCAGTACTTC.

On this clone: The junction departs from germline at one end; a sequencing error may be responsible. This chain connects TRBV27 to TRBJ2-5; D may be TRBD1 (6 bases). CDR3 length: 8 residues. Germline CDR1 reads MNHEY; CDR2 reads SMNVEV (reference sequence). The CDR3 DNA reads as TGTGCCACAACGTACAGGGACTTC. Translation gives CATTYRDF.

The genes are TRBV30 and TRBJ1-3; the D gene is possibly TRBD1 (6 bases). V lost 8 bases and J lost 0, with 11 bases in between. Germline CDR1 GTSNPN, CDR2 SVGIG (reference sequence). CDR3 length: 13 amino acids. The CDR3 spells CARGGASGNTIYF. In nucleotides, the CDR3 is TGTGCCCGGGGGGGGGCCTCTGGAAACACCATATATTTT.

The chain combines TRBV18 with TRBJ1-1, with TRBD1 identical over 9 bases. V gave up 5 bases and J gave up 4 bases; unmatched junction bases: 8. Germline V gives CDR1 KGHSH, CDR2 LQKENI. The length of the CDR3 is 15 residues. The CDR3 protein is CASSGTGPGGTEAFF. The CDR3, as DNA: TGTGCCAGCTCAGGGACAGGGCCGGGTGGCACTGAAGCTTTCTTT.

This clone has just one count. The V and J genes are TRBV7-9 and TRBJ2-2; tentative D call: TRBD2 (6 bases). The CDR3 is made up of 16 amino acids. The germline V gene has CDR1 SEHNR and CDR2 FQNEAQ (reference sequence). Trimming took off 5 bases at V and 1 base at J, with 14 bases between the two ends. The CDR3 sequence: CASSPTTGVNTGELFF. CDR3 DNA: TGTGCCAGCAGCCCAACTACGGGGGTGAACACCGGGGAGCTGTTTTTT.